This TCR beta chain was recorded in a study of cytomegalovirus exposure and HLA in healthy donors. Only a few counts were recorded for this clone. The antigen remains undetermined. Primers included in the PCR were 60 Vbeta and 13 Jbeta primers. Profiling relied on immunoSEQ multiplex PCR, and the TCRdb table lists in-frame clones only, not all of them. The sample comprises more than 100,000 clones, approximately 10% of which are singletons, and about 7.5% rests with the top ten. Germline CDR1 SGHRS, CDR2 YFSETQ. The ends were cut back, 1 base at V and 0 bases at J, with 19 bases in the middle. This CDR3 has 18 residues. General study points: Most of the TCR beta V segments (in an earlier analysis) were productive either about 90% or about 30% of the time.

The V gene is TRBV5-1, the J gene TRBJ1-1; a possible D gene is TRBD1 (6 bases). This clonotype was obtained from a woman in her 40s in good health and CMV-seropositive. The sample consisted of PBMCs. The CDR3 DNA sequence: TGCGCCAGCAGCTTGTTCGGACAGACAAGTACCATGAACACTGAAGCTTTCTTT. Amino acids: CASSLFGQTSTMNTEAFF.